The present entry profiles one T cell receptor beta chain with its context. There are a few counts of this clone. The antigen it recognizes is unknown. No base qualities exist here, and no much larger clone lies one base off it. This entry is derived from a study of cytomegalovirus exposure and HLA in healthy donors (dated by TCRdb to 2015 to 2018). Background on the whole study: An earlier analysis of 587 of the donors reported 276 Gb of sequence data and around 120 million unique TCR beta sequences obtained from about 180 million T cells. The number of typed donors differed by locus: about 629-640 for A, B, C, DRB1 and DQB1; 500 to 550 for DQA1; approximately 610 for DPA1; and some 450 for DPB1. Genome-wide SNP genotypes for about 65% of the 666 donors were used in a later genetic analysis, which treated that subset as a discovery cohort. Along with the approximately 670-subject first cohort, a separate validation cohort of 120 different subjects was used. To predict cytomegalovirus infection status, the study combined high-throughput TCR immunosequencing, statistical association of individual TCRs with disease status, and machine learning. Among the approximately 430 genotyped donors, approximately 77% belonged to the genetic ancestry cluster associated with self-reported Caucasian donors. Every repertoire in the discovery cohort had been generated on one and the same sequencing platform. Roughly 300 gigabases of sequencing data and around 80 million unique TCR sequences made up an early release that covered over 550 HLA-typed donors. Both class I and class II loci were covered by HLA typing, at four-digit resolution. The aim of the study was to test whether cataloging public T cell receptors could identify signatures of past pathogen exposure. A later analysis re-analyzed previously published TCR beta repertoires from 600 to 850 donors and added high-resolution HLA genotyping to study TCR occurrence patterns. Rather than drawing on any new phenotypic data, the later analysis identified candidate immune exposures from TCR beta sequences and the way those sequences occurred across donors. Among 398 genotyped donors of the cohort, an average of around 250,000 unique TCR beta nucleotide sequences was sequenced per donor, of which roughly 17% were non-productive. The study used immunosequencing to profile the T cell repertoires of hundreds of subjects and linked those repertoires to cytomegalovirus serostatus. Donor age, sex, ethnicity and CMV serostatus were collected together with the repertoire data. An earlier analysis of fewer than 700 of the donors applied high-throughput TCR beta sequencing to assess whether each TCR beta V gene segment acted as functional or pseudogenic. Because of strong linkage in the cohort, roughly five DR-DQ haplotypes were treated as single units for association and clustering.

The cohort was made up of around 720 healthy bone marrow donors. At the time of sampling, every cohort member was nominally healthy, though immune exposures that went unrecorded were likely present. The donor was CMV seronegative and belonged to the group of under 400 seronegative cohort members. Every donor gave a peripheral blood sample, and the peripheral blood mononuclear cells from that sample were used for TCR beta sequencing. The Qiagen DNeasy Blood Extraction Kit was used to extract genomic DNA from the blood cell samples. The library came from the immunoSEQ multiplex PCR assay. The multiplex PCR relied on a mix of 60 forward primers for TCR Vbeta segments and 13 reverse primers for TCR Jbeta segments. The CDR3 region of rearranged TCR beta genes was amplified from genomic DNA by a multiplex PCR assay. On the Illumina HiSeq System, the amplified TCR beta libraries were sequenced as 87-base-pair reads. Processing in the source paper ran as follows. A later analysis tallied roughly 78 million unique TCR beta chains across the 666 repertoires, and approximately 12 million of those chains were shared by two or more donors. A nearest-neighbor algorithm error-corrected the raw reads and collapsed the reads into unique sequences, merging closely related sequences to remove PCR and sequencing errors. To assign V, D and J gene segments, CDR3 sequences were aligned to IMGT reference sequences. For a sequence to be retained, a match of at least six nucleotides to both a V gene segment and a J gene segment was required. A rearrangement was called productive if the CDR3 had no stop codons and remained in frame with V and J, and every other rearrangement was called non-productive. Following IMGT convention, CDR3 was defined as the stretch from the second conserved V-encoded cysteine up to the conserved J-encoded phenylalanine. In an earlier analysis of 587 of the donors, sequences lacking an unambiguous match to a single V gene segment were excluded. An earlier analysis of a few hundred of the donors classified V segments as functional when productive rearrangements were above 56.7% and as segregating when the standard deviation between donors was above 5%. To diagnose cytomegalovirus status from the catalog of TCR beta chain sequences, a statistical classification framework was built. A later analysis assigned V and J genes by comparing TCR nucleotide sequences with IMGT/GENE-DB human TR gene sequences. Using the TCRdist pipeline, a later analysis assigned CDR3 sequences along with most-parsimonious VDJ recombination scenarios. A later analysis defined each TCR beta chain by its CDR3 amino acid sequence plus V-gene family, and excluded reads lacking a unique V-gene family. As a way to deal with suspected cross-contamination and a sequencing artifact, a later analysis dropped 450 to 600 nucleotide sequences that were highly shared and had low generation probability. In a later analysis, a clonal expansion index was calculated for each public chain from normalized within-repertoire ranks of inferred template counts. In a later analysis, generation probabilities were computed with a VDJ recombination model fitted to out-of-frame rearrangements, and the resulting probabilities were checked against IGoR. In a later analysis, TCR-TCR, TCR-HLA and TCR-CMV co-occurrence was scored with hypergeometric tests, and a repertoire-size bias correction was applied to TCR pairs. A later analysis estimated false discovery rates by permuting HLA or CMV assignments 20 times. In a later analysis, co-occurring TCRs were grouped using DBSCAN, and TCRdist sequence similarity was added for clustering within HLA-allele-positive subsets. Co-occurrence clustering excluded repertoires with fewer than 30,000 or more than 120,000 public chains, plus five with anomalous nucleotide sharing. TCRdb provides this immuneACCESS table in a form limited to in-frame rearrangements. Some clones are lacking; in checked studies, under half of them reflect an unresolved V gene, and why the rest are absent is not known. That table is the source of V, J and clone size, and D and trimming were worked out from the DNA. The sample contains fewer than 200,000 clones, around 80% of them found a single time. Clones ranked in the top ten supply just under 5% of the sample.

Findings and caveats that apply to the study as a whole: According to a later analysis, parvovirus B19, influenza, CMV and Epstein-Barr virus appeared linked to several top co-occurrence clusters. A few of the identified cytomegalovirus-associated TCR beta chains were confirmed in vitro to be specific for cytomegalovirus antigens. Specific HLA alleles were associated with 16,951 TCR beta sequences at a false discovery rate of 0.05 in a later analysis. In both the original and validation cohorts, the classifier was reported to diagnose cytomegalovirus status with high specificity and sensitivity. In a later genetic analysis, fewer N-insertions in productive TCRs were reported among donors in an Asian-associated ancestry cluster than the roughly 700-donor mean. An earlier analysis of some 560 of the donors showed that most TCR beta V segments appeared in productive rearrangements either about 87% or about 30% of the time, which broadly matched IMGT annotations. Correlated functional status among segregating V segments might be attributable to linkage disequilibrium, but an unknown experimental factor could not be ruled out. While some public TCRs were present in many individuals, most TCR sequences turned up only very rarely across donors. A cluster of highly shared sequence variants was judged likely to be a technical artifact of the sequencing pipeline. The study listed 150 to 200 TCR beta chains as associated with cytomegalovirus. The presence/absence analyses assumed that sequencing depth was roughly uniform across donors, and that assumption may not be true. The earlier analysis of approximately 540 of the donors excluded seventeen rarely observed V segments, including chromosome 9 orphons, because counts were too low. Because HLA typing was missing for some donors at each locus, association tests included only the typed subset. CMV serostatus was the only immune exposure information available for the cohort. A later analysis found that HLA-associated TCR beta chains were more clonally expanded and had lower generation probabilities than equally common non-associated chains. A further reported finding was that TCR beta sequences accurately predicted the HLA-A and HLA-B alleles for most subjects in the first cohort. Strong co-occurrence of HLA alleles, especially DR and DQ, made assigning TCR associations to individual alleles difficult. Most CMV-associated TCR beta chains appeared to be HLA-restricted in a later analysis, and the HLA associations seemed to be driven largely by CMV exposure. Some IMGT-functional V segments, including TRBV6-2 and TRBV6-3, could not be told apart with the 87-base-pair reads, so those segments were excluded. A later genetic analysis associated a missense DCLRE1C variant with V-gene and J-gene trimming of TCR beta chains, and an independent cohort replicated the association. It was suggested by the authors that the approach could potentially be generalized to other disease states and immunological phenotypes. A later analysis found that TCR association rates varied across HLA loci, with DRB1 alleles showing the most associated TCRs and HLA-C alleles the fewest. In this cohort, only TCR beta chains were sequenced, and detectable features were limited by the absence of alpha or paired-chain data.

The CDR3 measures 14 amino acids from cysteine to phenylalanine. Only the CDR3 DNA stays, 42 bases, in frame from base 1. For this chain, trimming is 4 bases at the V end and 3 bases at the J end, and the number of junction bases without a gene match is 5. CDR1 and CDR2 (MNHEY, SMNVEV) derive from the germline V gene (reference sequence). The specimen sequenced was PBMCs. The receptor comes from a male donor in good health and CMV-seronegative. Here the chain combines TRBV27 and TRBJ2-7, with 8 bases in between that match TRBD1. For the CDR3, the sequence is CASSSQGAHYEQYF. The DNA reads as follows: TGTGCCAGCAGTTCCCAGGGGGCCCACTACGAGCAGTACTTC.